This entry concerns a single TCR beta chain. The data were taken from a study of OX40 agonist ivuxolimab in advanced cancers. Study in general: Patients received ivuxolimab, an agonistic anti-OX40 (CD134) antibody. Earlier treatment with anti-PD-1, anti-PD-L1 or anti-CTLA-4 was permitted, and 30% to 40% had received some.

The assay was immunoSEQ multiplex PCR, and TCRdb's table has in-frame clones only and misses some. The sample has approximately 61,000 clones; 70% to 90% are singletons. This clonotype was obtained from an adult with an advanced solid tumor such as melanoma, head and neck, liver or kidney cancer. Sequenced here: CD4+ or CD8+ T cells sorted from blood, sampled in a trial of the OX40 agonist ivuxolimab.

CDR3 nucleotides: TGTGCCAGCAGCTCCCGACAGGGGGAGACAGATACGCAGTATTTT. Residues: CASSSRQGETDTQYF. This sequence joins TRBV21-1 and TRBJ2-3; TRBD1, the table's D call, was not compared with the DNA. TRBV21-1 is labeled a pseudogene. The length of the CDR3 is 15 residues.